This entry lists 26 T cell receptor beta chains sequenced from one sample in a study of Graves' ophthalmopathy and Graves' hyperthyroidism (dated by TCRdb to the late 2010s). The listed sequencing device is Illumina HiSeq 2000. For repertoire sequencing, TCR beta CDR3 regions were amplified from RNA transcripts. HTBI primers and the Qiagen OneStep RT-PCR kit were used in a first-round RT-PCR, which was followed by a second-round multiplex PCR, size selection and purification. TCRdb took the public reads, trimmed them with fastp at Q25, ran MiXCR for clone calling and kept in-frame beta chains. Rows merge per CDR3 protein into single entries with the most common DNA and genes. The sample table holds roughly 480,000 distinct CDR3 sequences, of which about an eighth were seen once. Roughly 10% of the sample lies in the top ten. Sequenced input: blood. These receptors came from a woman in her twenties or thirties with Graves' ophthalmopathy. Donor details come from another sample of the same person, matched by shared clones.

This clonotype was detected ten times or more. The chain carries TRBV7-6 and TRBJ2-7; D is possibly TRBD1 (5 bases). Germline loops: CDR1 SGHVS, CDR2 FNYEAQ. The CDR3 runs to 14 residues. Trimming took 4 bases from V and 0 from J, leaving 10 bases between them. In nucleotides, the CDR3 is TGTGCCAGCAGCTCCTCGACAGCCTCCTACGAGCAGTACTTC. Translation: CASSSSTASYEQYF. The full variable domain, its missing parts supplied by reference TRBV7-6 and TRBJ2-7, is GAGVSQSPRYKVTKRGQDVALRCDPISGHVSLYWYRQALGQGPEFLTYFNYEAQQDKSGLPNDRFSAERPEGSISTLTIQRTEQRDSAMYRCASSSSTASYEQYFGPGTRLTVT.

This clonotype was picked up many times. The rearrangement links TRBV28 to TRBJ1-2; the D gene is possibly TRBD1 (6 bases). The V end was cut by 5 bases, the J end by 8 bases, with 21 bases between. CDR3 length: 15 residues. The germline V gene has CDR1 MDHEN and CDR2 SYDVKM. The CDR3 is CASSMPGTSHGGYTF. As DNA, the CDR3 is TGTGCCAGCAGTATGCCCGGGACAAGCCACGGAGGCTACACCTTC.

This clonotype has at least ten counts. The genes are TRBV7-9 and TRBJ1-1, with 7 bases that match TRBD1. Germline assignment: CDR1 SEHNR and CDR2 FQNEAQ (reference sequence). This CDR3 comprises 13 residues. J gave up 5 bases and V 4 bases, and 4 bases lay outside the gene matches. The CDR3 is CASSSPGGTEAFF. Written as DNA, the CDR3 is TGTGCCAGCAGCTCTCCAGGGGGGACTGAAGCTTTCTTT.

The chain combines TRBV7-2 with TRBJ2-5, with D maybe TRBD2 (5 bases). Germline V gives CDR1 SGHTA, CDR2 FQGNSA. V lost 2 bases, J lost 1 base, and 11 bases lay in between. CDR3 length: 15 residues. CDR3 nucleotides: TGTGCCAGCAGCTTACTGTCGGGGTCCCAAGAGACCCAGTACTTC. This sequence encodes CASSLLSGSQETQYF.

This clonotype was detected many times. This sequence joins TRBV30 and TRBJ1-1; 7 nucleotides align to TRBD1. The junction had 9 bases not matched to a gene; V was cut back by 1 base and J by 1 base. Germline V lookup: CDR1 GTSNPN, CDR2 SVGIG (reference sequence). The CDR3 loop spans 16 amino acids. The CDR3 reads CAWSGLFRDRNTEAFF. CDR3 nucleotides: TGTGCCTGGAGTGGACTATTCCGGGACAGGAACACTGAAGCTTTCTTT.

Many counts were recorded for this clonotype. This chain joins TRBV5-1 and TRBJ1-1; D remains ambiguous. The CDR3 length is 14 residues. From germline, CDR1 is SGHRS and CDR2 YFSETQ. Deletions cut 4 bases from V and 0 bases from J, with 10 bases between. CDR3 loop: CASSKNDLNTEAFF. Here the CDR3 DNA reads TGCGCCAGCAGCAAAAATGACCTGAACACTGAAGCTTTCTTT.

This clonotype was counted at least ten times. The CDR3 DNA reads TGTGCCATCAGTGAGGCGAGGGGCGGGTCACTTGAGACCCAGTACTTC. Amino acid sequence: CAISEARGGSLETQYF. The chain is built from TRBV10-3 and TRBJ2-5; D might be TRBD1 or TRBD2, each matching 5 bases. Trimming left V 2 bases short and J 5 bases short, with 18 bases between. The CDR3 contains 16 residues. Per the germline V gene, CDR1 is ENHRY and CDR2 is SYGVKD.

This clonotype has a handful of counts. This chain connects TRBV27 to TRBJ1-4; 7 bases line up with TRBD1. Trimming took 4 bases from V and 8 from J; bases not matched to a gene: 7. Germline V gene data show CDR1 as MNHEY and CDR2 as SMNVEV (reference sequence). This CDR3 spans 14 amino acids. CDR3 nucleotide sequence: TGTGCCAGCAGTTCACAGGGGTGGGGAGAAAAACTGTTTTTT. Its translation is CASSSQGWGEKLFF.

This clonotype was observed many times. The chain uses TRBV20-1 and TRBJ2-5; a possible D gene is TRBD1 (6 bases). Germline loops: CDR1 DFQATT, CDR2 SNEGSKA (reference sequence). CDR3 length: 13 amino acids. Trimming left V 0 bases short and J 5 bases short, with 10 bases between. The CDR3 DNA reads as TGCAGTGCTAGAGATACAGGGATCGAGACCCAGTACTTC. The encoded protein is CSARDTGIETQYF.

V gene TRBV27 combines with J gene TRBJ2-2; unclear D gene. The CDR3 has 15 residues. Germline V lookup: CDR1 MNHEY, CDR2 SMNVEV (reference sequence). The V end was cut by 2 bases, the J end by 3 bases, with 10 bases between. CDR3 sequence (DNA): TGTGCCAGCAGTTTAAATTGGGTCGACACCGGGGAGCTGTTTTTT. Translated, it gives CASSLNWVDTGELFF.

Comments on this clonotype: Relative to the germline gene, one junction end is altered; a read error may explain this. The chain has TRBV6-1 and TRBJ1-6; weak D call: TRBD1 (5 bases). CDR1 and CDR2 from the germline V gene are MNHNS and SASEGT. CDR3 size: 13 residues. The CDR3 DNA sequence: TGTGCCAGCAGGGGGGGGAATAATCCACCCCTCCACTTT. Translating it yields CASRGGNNPPLHF.

In this sample, this clonotype turned up many times. V is TRBV6-5 and J is TRBJ1-1; D may be TRBD1 (6 bases). Germline CDR1 and CDR2: MNHEY and SVGAGI. Trimming took off 0 bases at V and 4 bases at J, with 9 bases between the two ends. This CDR3 is built from 14 residues. The CDR3 region has the DNA TGTGCCAGCAGTTACTCGCAGGGGAGCACTGAAGCTTTCTTT. This codes for CASSYSQGSTEAFF.

V is TRBV20-1 and J is TRBJ1-2; 8 positions match TRBD1. V lost 2 bases, J lost 7 bases, and 6 bases stayed unmatched. CDR1 DFQATT and CDR2 SNEGSKA come from the germline V gene (reference sequence). The CDR3 has 13 amino acids. The CDR3 nucleotides are TGCAGTGCTAGATCGGGACAGGTTGGTGGCTACACCTTC. Protein product: CSARSGQVGGYTF.

Comment on this clonotype: A read error is possible here, since a much larger clone lies one base away. The genes are TRBV20-1 and TRBJ1-2; the D gene is possibly TRBD1 (6 bases). This CDR3 is 14 amino acids long. Per germline, CDR1 DFQATT and CDR2 SNEGSKA (reference sequence). Trimming removed 1 base from V and 7 bases from J, with 16 bases in between. DNA of the CDR3: TGCAGTGCTAGAGCAAGGGGGGCGCTGATTGGCTACACCTTC. This codes for CSARARGALIGYTF.

The chain recombines TRBV28 with TRBJ2-7, with TRBD2 identical over 15 bases. Germline-derived CDR1 and CDR2 are MDHEN and SYDVKM. The CDR3 sequence is 17 residues long. Trimming removed 7 bases from V and 3 bases from J; junction bases left unmatched: 10. The CDR3 spells CASTTYGTSGRSYEQYF. The CDR3 coding sequence is TGTGCCAGCACCACCTATGGGACTAGCGGGAGGAGCTACGAGCAGTACTTC. The variable domain in full, with the rest retrieved from reference TRBV28 and TRBJ2-7, is DVKVTQSSRYLVKRTGEKVFLECVQDMDHENMFWYRQDPGLGLRLIYFSYDVKMKEKGDIPEGYSVSREKKERFSLILESASTNQTSMYLCASTTYGTSGRSYEQYFGPGTRLTVT.

This clonotype showed up just a few times. The J gene is TRBJ1-6, the V gene TRBV15; D may be TRBD1 (6 bases). Germline V gene sequence: CDR1 LNHNV, CDR2 YYDKDF (reference sequence). The CDR3 loop spans 13 amino acids. Trimming shortened V by 2 bases and J by 10 bases, and 9 bases separated the two germline ends. The CDR3 loop is CATSRTGKSPLHF. In DNA, the CDR3 is TGTGCCACCAGCAGAACAGGGAAATCACCCCTCCACTTT.

This clonotype was found many times. The CDR3 here is CASSQDSPSWASPLHF. CDR3 DNA sequence: TGCGCCAGCAGCCAAGATTCACCCTCCTGGGCCTCACCCCTCCACTTT. The J gene is TRBJ1-6, the V gene TRBV4-1; no definite D call. Germline V gene lookup returns CDR1 MGHRA and CDR2 YSYEKL. Trimming shortened V by 0 bases and J by 10 bases, and 16 bases separated the two germline ends. The CDR3 is made up of 16 amino acids.

In its sample, this clonotype was seen a few times. CDR3: CASRHPPGLGEETQYF. Written as DNA, the CDR3 is TGTGCCAGCAGACACCCCCCGGGACTAGGCGAAGAGACCCAGTACTTC. The chain joins TRBV2 to TRBJ2-5; TRBD2 agrees at 8 bases. The junction had 12 bases not matched to a gene; V was cut back by 6 bases and J by 3 bases. The CDR3 is 16 residues long. The germline V gene has CDR1 SNHLY and CDR2 FYNNEI.

This clonotype was counted at least ten times. The rearrangement uses TRBV2 and TRBJ1-1; 9 bases map to TRBD1. The germline gives CDR1 SNHLY, CDR2 FYNNEI. The CDR3 has 19 residues. The V segment lost 6 bases and the J segment 5 bases; nucleotides outside the gene matches: 22. The CDR3 DNA sequence: TGTGCCAGCAGCCCTTACACCGGGACAGGGTTGAGGGTGCGGACTGAAGCTTTCTTT. It codes for CASSPYTGTGLRVRTEAFF.

This clonotype was observed many times. The chain uses TRBV6-4 and TRBJ2-2; 11 positions match TRBD2. This CDR3 comprises 17 residues. The germline V gene has CDR1 MRHNA and CDR2 SNTAGT. The J segment lost 5 bases and the V segment lost 7 bases, leaving 12 bases of the junction unmatched. In DNA form, the CDR3 reads TGTGCCAGCATCGTTGGTAGCGGGAGGGCCGGGACCGGGGAGCTGTTTTTT. Its protein is CASIVGSGRAGTGELFF.

This clonotype was counted at least ten times. The rearrangement uses TRBV20-1 and TRBJ2-7, with D hard to call. CDR1 and CDR2 (germline): DFQATT, SNEGSKA (reference sequence). Trimming cost V 2 bases and J 1 base, with 9 bases left between them. The CDR3 totals 13 residues. The CDR3 region has the DNA TGCAGTGCTAGAACGGTCCCTTCCTACGAGCAGTACTTC. This translates into CSARTVPSYEQYF.

Many counts were recorded for this clonotype. The rearrangement uses TRBV27 and TRBJ1-2; 7 bases fit TRBD1. Germline CDR1 is MNHEY and CDR2 is SMNVEV (reference sequence). The CDR3 spans 15 residues. J lost 4 bases, V lost 5 bases, and 10 bases had no gene match. The CDR3 loop is CASSLRQGWGYGYTF. CDR3 coding DNA: TGTGCCAGCAGTCTCCGACAGGGATGGGGCTATGGCTACACCTTC.

The sample holds many counts of this clonotype. This chain uses TRBV5-1 with TRBJ2-5, with 9 nucleotides matching TRBD1. The ends lost 4 bases at V and 2 bases at J; junction bases unmatched: 6. CDR3 length equals 15 residues. The germline V gene has CDR1 SGHRS and CDR2 YFSETQ. The chain's CDR3 is CASSGQGSRQETQYF. The CDR3 DNA reads as TGCGCCAGCAGCGGACAGGGGAGTCGGCAAGAGACCCAGTACTTC. Full variable domain (remainder filled in from reference TRBV5-1 and TRBJ2-5): KAGVTQTPRYLIKTRGQQVTLSCSPISGHRSVSWYQQTPGQGLQFLFEYFSETQRNKGNFPGRFSGRQFSNSRSEMNVSTLELGDSALYLCASSGQGSRQETQYFGPGTRLLVL.

Notes on this clonotype: Mismatch with germline at one junction end may stem from a read error. V usage is TRBV5-1 and J usage is TRBJ1-3; TRBD1 agrees at 11 bases. Looked up from germline, CDR1 is SGHRS and CDR2 is YFSETQ. The CDR3 sequence is 16 residues long. The CDR3 loop is CASSRRTGGSVNTIYF. In DNA, the CDR3 is TGCGCCAGCAGCAGACGGACAGGGGGCTCTGTAAACACCATATATTTT. The full variable domain, with the rest looked up from reference TRBV5-1 and TRBJ1-3, is KAGVTQTPRYLIKTRGQQVTLSCSPISGHRSVSWYQQTPGQGLQFLFEYFSETQRNKGNFPGRFSGRQFSNSRSEMNVSTLELGDSALYLCASSRRTGGSVNTIYFGEGSWLTVV.

This clonotype showed up many times. V is TRBV2 and J is TRBJ1-5; D remains ambiguous. Trimming stripped 6 bases from V and 2 bases from J, with 11 bases between. The CDR3 is made up of 14 amino acids. Germline CDR1 is SNHLY and CDR2 is FYNNEI. The CDR3 protein is CASSQQSGNQPQHF. For the CDR3, the DNA is TGTGCCAGCAGCCAGCAGTCAGGCAATCAGCCCCAGCATTTT.

This clonotype was counted many times. J is TRBJ2-5 and V is TRBV5-6; 10 bases match TRBD2. Losses at the gene ends were 4 bases for V and 0 bases for J; bases not matched to a gene: 6. The CDR3 sequence is 16 residues long. CDR1 is SGHDT, CDR2 YYEEEE, per germline. CDR3 protein: CASSPLLAGYQETQYF. CDR3 DNA: TGTGCCAGCAGCCCCCTACTAGCGGGGTACCAAGAGACCCAGTACTTC.